This T cell receptor beta chain appears in the sequencing data of a study of blood T cells in healthy people across ages. Germline values: CDR1 SNHLY, CDR2 FYNNEI. The germline V and J ends were trimmed by 2 bases and 8 bases, with 12 bases remaining between them. The CDR3 runs to 13 residues. In regard to this clonotype: What it recognizes is unknown.

A second PCR, run for about 7 to 11 cycles, used a sample-barcoded 5' primer plus a J-beta primer mix. Tagging of each cDNA molecule was performed by a template-switch adaptor with 12 random nucleotides. TCRdb re-called the 5' RACE reads with MiXCR, one entry per CDR3 protein. The profile shows about 830,000 distinct CDR3 sequences, 58% of them singletons. Overall study findings and caveats: In long-lived donors, naive CD4+ cell counts and diversity exceeded those of aged donors.

V usage is TRBV2 and J usage is TRBJ1-2; unclear D gene. The sequenced sample consisted of blood. The source is a man in his thirties or forties in good health. The CDR3 coding sequence is TGTGCCAGCAGTGAACCCGGGGTAGAGGGCTACACCTTC. It codes for CASSEPGVEGYTF. The whole variable domain, remainder taken from reference TRBV2 and TRBJ1-2, is EPEVTQTPSHQVTQMGQEVILRCVPISNHLYFYWYRQILGQKVEFLVSFYNNEISEKSEIFDDQFSVERPDGSNFTLKIRSTKLEDSAMYFCASSEPGVEGYTFGSGTRLTVV.